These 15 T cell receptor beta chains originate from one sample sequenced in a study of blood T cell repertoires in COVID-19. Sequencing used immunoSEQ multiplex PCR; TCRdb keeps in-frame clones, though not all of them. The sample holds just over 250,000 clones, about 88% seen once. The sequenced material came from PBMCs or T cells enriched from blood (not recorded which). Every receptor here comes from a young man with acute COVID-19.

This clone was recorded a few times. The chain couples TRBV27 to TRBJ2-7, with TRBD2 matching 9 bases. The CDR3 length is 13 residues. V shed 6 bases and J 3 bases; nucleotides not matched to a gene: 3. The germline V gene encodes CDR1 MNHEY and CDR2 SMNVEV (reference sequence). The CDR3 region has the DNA TGTGCCAGCAGGACTAGCGGAATCTACGAGCAGTACGTC. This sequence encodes CASRTSGIYEQYV.

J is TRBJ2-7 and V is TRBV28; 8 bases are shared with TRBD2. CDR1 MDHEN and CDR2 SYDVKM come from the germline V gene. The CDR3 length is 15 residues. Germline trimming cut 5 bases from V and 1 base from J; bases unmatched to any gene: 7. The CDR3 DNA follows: TGTGCCAGCAGTCGAGGGTCGGGAGGGTCCTACGAGCAGTACGTC. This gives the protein CASSRGSGGSYEQYV.

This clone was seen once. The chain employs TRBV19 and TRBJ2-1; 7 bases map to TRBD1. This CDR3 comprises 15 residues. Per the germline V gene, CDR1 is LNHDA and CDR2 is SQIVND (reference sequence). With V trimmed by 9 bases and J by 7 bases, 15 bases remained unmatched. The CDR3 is CASRAGQVLRNEQFF. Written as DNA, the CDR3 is TGTGCCAGCCGGGCTGGACAGGTCCTTAGGAATGAGCAGTTCTTC.

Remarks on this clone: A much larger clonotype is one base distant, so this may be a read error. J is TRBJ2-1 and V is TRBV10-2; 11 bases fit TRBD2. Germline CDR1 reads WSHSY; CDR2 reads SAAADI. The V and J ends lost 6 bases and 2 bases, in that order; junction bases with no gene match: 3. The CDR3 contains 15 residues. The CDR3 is CASSLAGGTYNEQFF. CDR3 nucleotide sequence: TGCGCCAGCAGCTTAGCGGGGGGGACCTACAATGAGCAGTTCTTC.

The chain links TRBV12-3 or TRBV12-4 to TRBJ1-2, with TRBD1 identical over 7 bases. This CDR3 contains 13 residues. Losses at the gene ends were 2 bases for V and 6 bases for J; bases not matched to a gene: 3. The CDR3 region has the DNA TGTGCCAGCAGTTTAAACAGGGGCGATGGCTACACCTTC. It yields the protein CASSLNRGDGYTF.

Written as DNA, the CDR3 is TGCGCCAGCAGCCCCGGACAGAACAATCAGCCCCAGCATTTT. This gives the protein CASSPGQNNQPQHF. The chain has TRBV5-1 and TRBJ1-5; the D gene is possibly TRBD1 (6 bases). The V gene's germline CDR1 is SGHRS and CDR2 YFSETQ. CDR3 length: 14 residues. V was clipped by 4 bases and J by 3 bases, with 11 bases between them.

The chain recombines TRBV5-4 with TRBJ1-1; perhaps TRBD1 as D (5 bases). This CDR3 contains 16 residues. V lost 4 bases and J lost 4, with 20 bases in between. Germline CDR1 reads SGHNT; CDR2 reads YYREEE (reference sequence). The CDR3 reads CASSPGGSGVSTEAFF. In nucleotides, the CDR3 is TGTGCCAGCAGCCCTGGGGGGTCGGGGGTTAGCACTGAAGCTTTCTTT.

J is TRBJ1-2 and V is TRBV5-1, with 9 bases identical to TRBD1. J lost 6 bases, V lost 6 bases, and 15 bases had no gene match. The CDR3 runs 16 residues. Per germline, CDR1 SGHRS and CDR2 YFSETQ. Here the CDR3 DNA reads TGCGCCAGCAACTTATCCGGGGGACAGGGTATTAATGGCTACACCTTC. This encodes CASNLSGGQGINGYTF.

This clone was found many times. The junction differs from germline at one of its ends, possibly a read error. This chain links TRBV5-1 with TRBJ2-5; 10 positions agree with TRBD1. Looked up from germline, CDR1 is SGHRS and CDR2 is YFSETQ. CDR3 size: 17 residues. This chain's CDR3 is CASSPGLRDRGGETQYF. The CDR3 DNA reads TGTGCCAGCAGCCCGGGACTTCGGGACAGGGGAGGGGAGACCCAGTACTTC.

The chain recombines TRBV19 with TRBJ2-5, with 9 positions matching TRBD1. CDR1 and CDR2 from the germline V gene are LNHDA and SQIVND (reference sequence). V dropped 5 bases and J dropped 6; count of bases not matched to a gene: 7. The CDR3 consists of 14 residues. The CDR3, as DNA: TGTGCCAGTAGTCGGGACAGGGAGGGCAAGACCCAGTACTTC. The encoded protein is CASSRDREGKTQYF.

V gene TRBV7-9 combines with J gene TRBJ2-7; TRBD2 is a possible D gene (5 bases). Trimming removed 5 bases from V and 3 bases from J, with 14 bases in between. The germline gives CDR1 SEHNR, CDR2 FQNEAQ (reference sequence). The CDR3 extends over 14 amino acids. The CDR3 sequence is CASSPRTGNYEQYV. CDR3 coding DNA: TGTGCCAGCAGCCCTCGGACGGGAAACTACGAGCAGTACGTC.

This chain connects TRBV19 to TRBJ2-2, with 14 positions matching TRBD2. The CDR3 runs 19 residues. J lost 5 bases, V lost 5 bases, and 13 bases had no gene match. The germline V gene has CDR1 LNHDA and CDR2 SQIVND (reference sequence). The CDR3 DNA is TGTGCCAGTAGTTCCCAGCCCGGACTAGCGGGAGGCCGGACCGGGGAGCTGTTTTTT. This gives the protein CASSSQPGLAGGRTGELFF.

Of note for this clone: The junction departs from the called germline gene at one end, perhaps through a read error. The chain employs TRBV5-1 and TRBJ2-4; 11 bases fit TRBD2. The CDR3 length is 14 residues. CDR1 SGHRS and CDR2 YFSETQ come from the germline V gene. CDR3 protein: CASSPTSGTIIQYF. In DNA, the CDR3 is TGTGCCAGCAGCCCGACTAGCGGGACCATCATTCAGTACTTC.

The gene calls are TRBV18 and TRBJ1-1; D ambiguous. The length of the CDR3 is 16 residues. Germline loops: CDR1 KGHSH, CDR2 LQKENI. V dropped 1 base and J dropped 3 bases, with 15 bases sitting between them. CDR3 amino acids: CASSPLNPPTDTEAFF. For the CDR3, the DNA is TGTGCCAGCTCACCACTAAACCCGCCCACGGACACTGAAGCTTTCTTT.

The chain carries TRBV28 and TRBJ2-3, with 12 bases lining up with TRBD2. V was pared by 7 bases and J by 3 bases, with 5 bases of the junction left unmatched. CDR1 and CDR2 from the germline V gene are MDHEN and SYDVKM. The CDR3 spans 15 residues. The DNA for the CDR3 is TGTGCCAGCAAGCTAGCGGGAGGGTTTACAGATACGCAGTATTTT. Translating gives CASKLAGGFTDTQYF.